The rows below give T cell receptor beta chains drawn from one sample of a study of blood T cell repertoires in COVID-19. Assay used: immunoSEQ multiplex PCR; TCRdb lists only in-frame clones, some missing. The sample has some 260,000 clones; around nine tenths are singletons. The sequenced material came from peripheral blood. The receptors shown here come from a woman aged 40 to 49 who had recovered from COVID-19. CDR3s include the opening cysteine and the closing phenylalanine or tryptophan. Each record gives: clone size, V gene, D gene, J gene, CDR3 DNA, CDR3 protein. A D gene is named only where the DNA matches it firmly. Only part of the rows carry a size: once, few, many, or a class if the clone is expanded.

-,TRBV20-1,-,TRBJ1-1,TGCAGTGCTGGGACATTTGCTGAAGCTTTCTTT,CSAGTFAEAFF
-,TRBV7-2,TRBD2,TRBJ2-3,TGTGCCAGCAGCACAACTAGCGGCACAGATACGCAGTATTTT,CASSTTSGTDTQYF
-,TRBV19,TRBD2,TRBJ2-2,TGTGCCAGTAGTATCGGACTAGCGGGGGCCAACACCGGGGAGCTGTTTTTT,CASSIGLAGANTGELFF
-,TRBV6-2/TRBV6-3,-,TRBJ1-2,TGTGCCAGCAGACCTACAGGTTTAGCTAACTATGGCTACACCTTC,CASRPTGLANYGYTF
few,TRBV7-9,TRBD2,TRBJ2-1,TGTGCCAGCAGCTTAGCGGGAGGGGAATACAATGAGCAGTTCTTC,CASSLAGGEYNEQFF
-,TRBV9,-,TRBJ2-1,TGTGCCAGCAGCGTAGGGTATCGACAGGCCTCCTACAATGAGCAGTTCTTC,CASSVGYRQASYNEQFF
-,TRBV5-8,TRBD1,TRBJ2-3,TGTGCCAGCAGCCCGCGGACAGGCAGGGTCACAGATACGCAGTATTTT,CASSPRTGRVTDTQYF
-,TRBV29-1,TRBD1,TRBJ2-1,TGCAGCTTACAGGGGGTGACCTACAATGAGCAGTTCTTC,CSLQGVTYNEQFF
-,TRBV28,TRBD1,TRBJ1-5,TGTGCCAGCACCAAACAGGGGAGTATTCAGCCCCAGCATTTT,CASTKQGSIQPQHF
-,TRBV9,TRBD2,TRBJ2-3,TGTGCCAGCAGCGTAGACCTAGCGGGGGGCTCAGATACGCAGTATTTT,CASSVDLAGGSDTQYF
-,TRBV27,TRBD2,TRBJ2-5,TGTGCCAGCACCCGAATGATGAATAGCGGGGACTTCCAAGAGACCCAGTACTTC,CASTRMMNSGDFQETQYF